This T cell receptor beta chain was captured in a study of T cells expressing NK-cell markers (dated by TCRdb to between 2020 and 2021). For the wider study: In sorted CD3+CD56+NKG2C+, CD3+CD56+NKG2C- and CD3+CD56-NKG2C+ T-cell subsets from several donors, TCR beta-chain repertoires were profiled. Among the eight sequenced donors, only one was HCMV-seronegative, while the other seven were HCMV-seropositive. The study sequenced eight donors, all healthy volunteers chosen at random: three men and five women. The libraries were sequenced on Illumina HiSeq 2000/2500, MiSeq or NextSeq, producing 2 x 150 bp reads. The paper's findings and limits, for the study overall: Whether the expanded NKG2C-expressing T cell clones were specific for HCMV antigens was left unclear. In more than 5 donors, the dominant CD3+CD56+NKG2C+ clonotypes were found to rank among the top 10 CD8+ clonotypes and to make up about 1.0-8% of CD8+ T cells. Those dominant clonotypes were again the most abundant among CD3+CD56-NKG2C+ cells in a few donors, at roughly 28.3-60.1%.

As for this clonotype: Its antigen remains undetermined.

HCMV serostatus was determined by detecting HCMV-specific IgG in serum with a commercial ELISA kit. Ficoll density gradient centrifugation was used to isolate peripheral blood mononuclear cells from blood. TCRdb names Illumina HiSeq 2000 as the instrument used. TCR beta cDNA libraries were prepared using 5'RACE template switching, which introduced a universal primer site and unique molecular identifiers. Synthesis of cDNA was primed from the TCR beta constant segment and was followed by two consecutive PCR amplification steps. Turning to the authors' computational methods: MIGEC was used to demultiplex reads and group the reads by UMI, and MiTCR was used to assemble and quantify clonotypes. To exclude erroneous sequences, only TCR cDNA sequences supported by at least two reads were retained. Downstream repertoire analysis used the tcR package, and clonotypes were matched across fractions by CDR3 nucleotide sequence plus V segment. VDJmatch was used to annotate antigen specificity against VDJdb, with one amino acid substitution in CDR3 allowed. TCRdb reprocessed the reads; each CDR3 protein sequence makes one entry, and DNA is unavailable. It is TCRdb's table, rather than the study itself, that gives the V and J calls and clone size. The sample table on file contains about 440,000 distinct CDR3 sequences. The ten largest clonotypes hold 7.3% of the sample.

Inclusive of the bounding cysteine and phenylalanine, the CDR3 is 16 residues long. No DNA is listed. The germline V gene (reference sequence) provides CDR1 SGHNT and CDR2 YYREEE. The chain links TRBV5-4 with TRBJ2-1; TCRdb proposes TRBD2, but this gene call is untestable without DNA. Sequencing was carried out using blood T cells: a sorted CD56 or NKG2C T cell subset, CD4+ or CD8+ T cells, or bulk PBMC T cells (not recorded which). This clonotype originated in a woman aged 18 to 75 in good health. The CDR3 corresponds to CASSLEWTSGFNEQFF.